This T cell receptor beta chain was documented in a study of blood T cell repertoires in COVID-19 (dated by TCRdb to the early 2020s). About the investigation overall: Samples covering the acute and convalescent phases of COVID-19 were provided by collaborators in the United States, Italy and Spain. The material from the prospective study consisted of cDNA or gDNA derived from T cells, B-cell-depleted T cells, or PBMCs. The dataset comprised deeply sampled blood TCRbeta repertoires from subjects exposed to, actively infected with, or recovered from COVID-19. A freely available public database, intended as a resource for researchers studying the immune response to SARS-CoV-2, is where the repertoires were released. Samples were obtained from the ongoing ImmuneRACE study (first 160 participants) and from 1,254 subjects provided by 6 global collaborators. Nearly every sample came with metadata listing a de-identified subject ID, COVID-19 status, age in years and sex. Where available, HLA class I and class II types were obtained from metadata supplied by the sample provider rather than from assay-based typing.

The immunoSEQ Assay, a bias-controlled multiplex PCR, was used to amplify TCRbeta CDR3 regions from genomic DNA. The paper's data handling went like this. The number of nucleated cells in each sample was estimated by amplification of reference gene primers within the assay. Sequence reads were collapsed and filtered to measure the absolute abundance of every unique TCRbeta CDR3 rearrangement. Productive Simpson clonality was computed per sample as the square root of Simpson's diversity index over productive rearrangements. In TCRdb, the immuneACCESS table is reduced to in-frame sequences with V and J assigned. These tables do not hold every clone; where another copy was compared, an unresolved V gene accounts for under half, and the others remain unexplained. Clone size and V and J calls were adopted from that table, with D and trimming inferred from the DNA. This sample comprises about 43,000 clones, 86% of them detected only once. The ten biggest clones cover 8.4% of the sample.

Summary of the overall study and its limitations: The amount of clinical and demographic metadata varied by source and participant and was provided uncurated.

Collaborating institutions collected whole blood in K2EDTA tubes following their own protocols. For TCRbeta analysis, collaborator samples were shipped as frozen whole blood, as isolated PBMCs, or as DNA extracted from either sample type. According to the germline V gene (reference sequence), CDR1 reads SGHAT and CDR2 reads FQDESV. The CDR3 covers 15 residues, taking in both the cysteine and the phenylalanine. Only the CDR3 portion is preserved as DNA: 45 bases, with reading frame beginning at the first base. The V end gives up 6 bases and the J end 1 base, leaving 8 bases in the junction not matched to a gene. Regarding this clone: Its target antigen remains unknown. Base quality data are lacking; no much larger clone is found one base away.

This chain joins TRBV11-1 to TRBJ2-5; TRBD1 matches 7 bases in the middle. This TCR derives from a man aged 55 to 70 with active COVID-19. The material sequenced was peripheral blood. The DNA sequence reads TGTGCCAGCAGTCCTGGGGACAGCCTCCAAGAGACCCAGTACTTC. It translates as CASSPGDSLQETQYF.